Listed here is a single TCR beta chain. No antigen is known for it. These data originate in a study of cytomegalovirus exposure and HLA in healthy donors. Study-wide context: The 95 million to 120 million unique TCR beta sequences, from about 190 million T cells, were found by an earlier analysis. General observations from the study: It has been reported that TCR beta sequences accurately predicted the HLA-A and HLA-B alleles of most subjects. In a later analysis, the majority of CMV-associated beta chains seemingly showed HLA restriction. Later on, an analysis tied approximately 17,000 TCR beta sequences to HLA alleles at 0.05 false discovery rate.

The study ran its PCR with 60 Vbeta and 13 Jbeta primers. Clones were sequenced by immunoSEQ multiplex PCR, and TCRdb holds only the in-frame ones, with some missing. The sample lists 130,000 to 150,000 clones; nearly 80% were seen once. This TCR was recovered from a woman in her 30s in good health and CMV-seronegative. Sequencing was performed on PBMCs.

CDR3 sequence: CASSGQNSHLRLYEQYF. The CDR3 DNA sequence: TGTGCCAGCAGTGGACAAAACAGCCACCTCCGCCTCTACGAGCAGTACTTC. The chain has TRBV2 and TRBJ2-7; no reliable D call. Germline V gene lookup returns CDR1 SNHLY and CDR2 FYNNEI. The CDR3 loop spans 17 amino acids. V shed 4 bases and J shed 3 bases, with 22 bases lying between them.